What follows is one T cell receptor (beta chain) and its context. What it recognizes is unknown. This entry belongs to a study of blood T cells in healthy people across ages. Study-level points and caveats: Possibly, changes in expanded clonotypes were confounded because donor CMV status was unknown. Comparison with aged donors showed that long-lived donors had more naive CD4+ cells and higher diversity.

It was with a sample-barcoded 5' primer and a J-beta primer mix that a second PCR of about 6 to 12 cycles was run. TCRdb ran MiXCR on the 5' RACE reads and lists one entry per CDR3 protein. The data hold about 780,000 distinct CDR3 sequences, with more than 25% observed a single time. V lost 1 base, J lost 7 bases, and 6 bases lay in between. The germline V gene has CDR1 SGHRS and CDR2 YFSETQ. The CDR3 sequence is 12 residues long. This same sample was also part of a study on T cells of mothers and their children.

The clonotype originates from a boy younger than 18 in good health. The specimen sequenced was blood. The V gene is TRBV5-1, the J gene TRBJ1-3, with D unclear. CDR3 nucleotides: TGCGCCAGCAGCTTGTTCGGCAACACCATATATTTT. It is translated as CASSLFGNTIYF.